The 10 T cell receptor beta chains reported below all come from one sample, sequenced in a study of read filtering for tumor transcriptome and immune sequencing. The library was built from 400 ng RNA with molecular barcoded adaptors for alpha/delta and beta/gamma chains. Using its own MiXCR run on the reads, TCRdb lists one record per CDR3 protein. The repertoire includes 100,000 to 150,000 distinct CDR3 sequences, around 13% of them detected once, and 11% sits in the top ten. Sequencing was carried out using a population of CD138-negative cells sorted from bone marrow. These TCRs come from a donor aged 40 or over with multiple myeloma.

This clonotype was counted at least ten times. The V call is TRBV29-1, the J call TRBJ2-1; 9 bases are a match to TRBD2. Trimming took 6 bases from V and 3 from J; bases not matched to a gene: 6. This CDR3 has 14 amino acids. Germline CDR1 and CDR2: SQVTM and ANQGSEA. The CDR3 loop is CSVQTSGNYNEQFF. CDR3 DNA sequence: TGCAGCGTCCAGACTAGCGGTAACTACAATGAGCAGTTCTTC.

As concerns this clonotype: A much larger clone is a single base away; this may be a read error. The CDR3 is CASSPGMGGAGTQCF. In nucleotides, the CDR3 is TGTGCCAGCAGCCCCGGAATGGGGGGCGCAGGTACGCAGTGTTTT. The chain links TRBV7-3 to TRBJ2-3; the D call may be TRBD1 or TRBD2 (6 bases each). Germline-derived CDR1 and CDR2 are SGHTA and FQGTGA. The CDR3 consists of 15 residues. Based on the CDR3 plus reference TRBV7-3 and TRBJ2-3, the full variable domain is GAGVSQTPSNKVTEKGKYVELRCDPISGHTALYWYRQSLGQGPEFLIYFQGTGAADDSGLPNDRFFAVRPEGSVSTLKIQRTERGDSAVYLCASSPGMGGAGTQCFGPGTRLTVL.

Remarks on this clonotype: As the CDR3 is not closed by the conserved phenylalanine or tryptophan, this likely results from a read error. CDR3 DNA: TGTGCCAGCAGCCCCGGACAGCGAAGGAACGAGCAGTTCTCC. This encodes CASSPGQRRNEQFS. The chain recombines TRBV7-3 with TRBJ2-1; weak D call: TRBD1 (6 bases). V lost 5 bases to trimming and J lost 10 bases, with 18 bases between them. Germline values: CDR1 SGHTA, CDR2 FQGTGA. There are 14 residues in the CDR3.

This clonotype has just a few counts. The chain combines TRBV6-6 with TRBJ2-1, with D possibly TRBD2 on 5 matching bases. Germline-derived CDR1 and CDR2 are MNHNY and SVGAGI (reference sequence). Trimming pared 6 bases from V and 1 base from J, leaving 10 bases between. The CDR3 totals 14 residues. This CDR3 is CASRRDRSYNEQFF. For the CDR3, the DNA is TGTGCCAGCAGACGGGATCGGTCCTACAATGAGCAGTTCTTC.

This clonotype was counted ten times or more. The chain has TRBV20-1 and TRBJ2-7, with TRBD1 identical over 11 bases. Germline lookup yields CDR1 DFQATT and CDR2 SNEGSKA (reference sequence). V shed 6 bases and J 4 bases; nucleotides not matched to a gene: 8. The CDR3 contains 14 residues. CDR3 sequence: CSADPDRGLYEQYF. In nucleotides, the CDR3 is TGCAGTGCGGACCCGGACAGGGGGCTATACGAGCAGTACTTC.

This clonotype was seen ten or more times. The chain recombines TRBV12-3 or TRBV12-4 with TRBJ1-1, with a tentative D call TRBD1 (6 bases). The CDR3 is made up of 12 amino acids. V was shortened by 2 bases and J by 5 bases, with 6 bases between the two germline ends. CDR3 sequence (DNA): TGTGCCAGCAGTTTAAGGGGGACTGAAGCTTTCTTT. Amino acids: CASSLRGTEAFF.

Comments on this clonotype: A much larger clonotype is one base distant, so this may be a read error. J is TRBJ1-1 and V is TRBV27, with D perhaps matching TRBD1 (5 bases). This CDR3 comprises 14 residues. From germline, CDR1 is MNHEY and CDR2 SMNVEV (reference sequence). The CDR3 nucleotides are TGTGCCAGCAGTAGCAGGGTTATGAACACTGGAGCTTTCTTT. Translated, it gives CASSSRVMNTGAFF.

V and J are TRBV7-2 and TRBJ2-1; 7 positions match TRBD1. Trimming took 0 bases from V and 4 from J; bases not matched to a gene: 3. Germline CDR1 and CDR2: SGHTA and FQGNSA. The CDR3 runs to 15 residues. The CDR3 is CASSLAQGQYNEQFF. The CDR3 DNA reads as TGTGCCAGCAGCTTAGCACAGGGGCAATACAATGAGCAGTTCTTC.

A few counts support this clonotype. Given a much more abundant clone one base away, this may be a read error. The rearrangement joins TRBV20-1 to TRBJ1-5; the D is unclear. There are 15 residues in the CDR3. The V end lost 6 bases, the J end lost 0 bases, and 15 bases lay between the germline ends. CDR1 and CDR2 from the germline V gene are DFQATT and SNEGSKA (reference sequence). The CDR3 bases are TGCAGTGCCGAGGCCCCGGGTTATAGCAATCAGCCCCAGCATTTT. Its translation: CSAEAPGYSNQPQHF.

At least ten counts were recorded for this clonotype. CDR3 nucleotides: TGTGCCACCAGCCCACGAGGGGGATTCCAAGAGACCCAGTACTTC. Residues: CATSPRGGFQETQYF. This chain joins TRBV15 and TRBJ2-5; TRBD1 might be the D (6 bases). The germline CDR1 and CDR2 sequences are LNHNV and YYDKDF (reference sequence). The CDR3 totals 15 residues. The V end lost 5 bases, the J end lost 1 base, and 14 bases lay between the germline ends.